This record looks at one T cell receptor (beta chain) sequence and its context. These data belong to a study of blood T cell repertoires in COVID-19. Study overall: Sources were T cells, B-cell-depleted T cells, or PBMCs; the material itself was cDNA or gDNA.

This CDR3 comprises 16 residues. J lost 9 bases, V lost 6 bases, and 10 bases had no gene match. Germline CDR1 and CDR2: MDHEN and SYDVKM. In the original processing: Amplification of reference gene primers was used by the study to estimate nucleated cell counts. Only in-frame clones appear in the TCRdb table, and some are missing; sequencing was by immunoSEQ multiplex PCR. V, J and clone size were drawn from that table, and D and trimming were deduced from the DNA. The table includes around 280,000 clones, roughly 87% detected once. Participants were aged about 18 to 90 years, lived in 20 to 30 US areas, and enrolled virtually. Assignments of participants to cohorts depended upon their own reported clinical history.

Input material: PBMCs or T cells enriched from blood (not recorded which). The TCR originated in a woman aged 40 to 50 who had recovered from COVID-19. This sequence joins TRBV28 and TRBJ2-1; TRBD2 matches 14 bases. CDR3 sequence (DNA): TGTGCCAGCAGGACACGCGGACTAGCGGGAGGATTTGAGCAGTTCTTC. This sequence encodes CASRTRGLAGGFEQFF.